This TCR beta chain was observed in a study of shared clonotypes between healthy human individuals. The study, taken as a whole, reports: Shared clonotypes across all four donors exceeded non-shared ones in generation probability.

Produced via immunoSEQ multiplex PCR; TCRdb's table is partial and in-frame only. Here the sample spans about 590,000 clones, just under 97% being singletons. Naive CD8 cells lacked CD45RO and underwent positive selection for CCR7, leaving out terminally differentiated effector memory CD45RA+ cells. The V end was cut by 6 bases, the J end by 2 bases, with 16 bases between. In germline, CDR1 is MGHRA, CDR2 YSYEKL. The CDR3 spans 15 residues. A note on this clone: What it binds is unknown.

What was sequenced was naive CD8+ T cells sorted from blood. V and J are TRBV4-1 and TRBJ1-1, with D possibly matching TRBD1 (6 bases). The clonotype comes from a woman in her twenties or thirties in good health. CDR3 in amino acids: CASSRVGTLNTEAFF. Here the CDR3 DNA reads TGCGCCAGCAGTCGGGTAGGGACACTCAACACTGAAGCTTTCTTT.